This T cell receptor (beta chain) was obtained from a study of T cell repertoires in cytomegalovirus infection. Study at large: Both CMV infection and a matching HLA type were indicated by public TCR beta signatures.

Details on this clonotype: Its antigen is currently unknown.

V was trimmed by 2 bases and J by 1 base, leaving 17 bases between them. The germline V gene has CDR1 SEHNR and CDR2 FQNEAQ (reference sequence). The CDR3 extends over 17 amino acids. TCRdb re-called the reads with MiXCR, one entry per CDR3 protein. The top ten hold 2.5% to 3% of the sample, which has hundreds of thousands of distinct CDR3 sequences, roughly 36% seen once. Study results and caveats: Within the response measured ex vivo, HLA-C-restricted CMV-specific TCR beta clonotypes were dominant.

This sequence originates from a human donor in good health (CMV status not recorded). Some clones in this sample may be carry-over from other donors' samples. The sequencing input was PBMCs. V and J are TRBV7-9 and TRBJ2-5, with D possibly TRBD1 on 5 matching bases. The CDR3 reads CASSLWLGGRAQETQYF. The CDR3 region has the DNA TGTGCCAGCAGCTTATGGTTGGGTGGCAGGGCCCAAGAGACCCAGTACTTC.